This TCR beta chain was retrieved from a study of PD-1 blockade in classical Hodgkin lymphoma. Study-wide background: Patients were administered nivolumab (3 mg/kg intravenously) every 2 weeks. Notes on the study in general: Significant TCR diversity gains by C4D1 occurred in CD4+ but not CD8+ cells. There remain no defined causes for the repertoire differences, which possibly reflect disease activity or prior therapy. Exclusion covered patients beginning nivolumab under 1 year post-ASCT.

Every patient was affected by relapse after autologous stem cell transplantation, while exposure to brentuximab vedotin was not uniform. Details on this clone: Its matching antigen is unknown.

This CDR3 is built from 15 residues. V shed 4 bases and J shed 3 bases, with 16 bases lying between them. In germline, CDR1 is MDHEN, CDR2 SYDVKM. Profiled with immunoSEQ multiplex PCR; TCRdb holds only in-frame clones, not every one. The sample has tens of thousands of clones; approximately 90% are singletons. Specimen: peripheral blood mononuclear cells (PBMCs), collected before the second cycle of nivolumab. This chain connects TRBV28 to TRBJ2-7; D might be TRBD2 (6 bases). The source of this sequence is a human donor with classical Hodgkin lymphoma. Written as DNA, the CDR3 is TGTGCCAGCAGTTCCTCCGGGACTGGCAACTACGAGCAGTACTTC. As protein: CASSSSGTGNYEQYF.